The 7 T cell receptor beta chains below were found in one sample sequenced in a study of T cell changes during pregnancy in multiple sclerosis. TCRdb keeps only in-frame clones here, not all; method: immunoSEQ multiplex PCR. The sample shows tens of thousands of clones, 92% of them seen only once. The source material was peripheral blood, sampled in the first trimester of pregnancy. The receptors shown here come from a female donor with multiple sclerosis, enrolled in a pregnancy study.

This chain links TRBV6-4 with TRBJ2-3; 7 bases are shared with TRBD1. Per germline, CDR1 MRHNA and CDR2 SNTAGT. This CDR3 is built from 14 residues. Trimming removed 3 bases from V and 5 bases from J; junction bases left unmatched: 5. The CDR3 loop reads CASSEKQGRDTQYF. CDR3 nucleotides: TGTGCCAGCAGTGAAAAACAGGGGCGAGATACGCAGTATTTT.

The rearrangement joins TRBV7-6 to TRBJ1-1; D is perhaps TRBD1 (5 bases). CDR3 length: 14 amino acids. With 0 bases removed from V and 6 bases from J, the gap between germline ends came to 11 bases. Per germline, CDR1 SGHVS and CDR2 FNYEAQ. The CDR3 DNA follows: TGTGCCAGCAGCTTAGCAGGGGCCATCGCTGAAGCTTTCTTT. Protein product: CASSLAGAIAEAFF.

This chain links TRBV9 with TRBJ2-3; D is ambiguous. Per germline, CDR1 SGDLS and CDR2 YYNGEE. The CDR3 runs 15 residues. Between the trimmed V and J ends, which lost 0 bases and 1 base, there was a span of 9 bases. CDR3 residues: CASSVALGGTDTQYF. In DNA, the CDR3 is TGTGCCAGCAGCGTAGCCCTAGGTGGCACAGATACGCAGTATTTT. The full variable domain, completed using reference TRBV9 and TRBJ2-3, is DSGVTQTPKHLITATGQRVTLRCSPRSGDLSVYWYQQSLDQGLQFLIQYYNGEERAKGNILERFSAQQFPDLHSELNLSSLELGDSALYFCASSVALGGTDTQYFGPGTRLTVL.

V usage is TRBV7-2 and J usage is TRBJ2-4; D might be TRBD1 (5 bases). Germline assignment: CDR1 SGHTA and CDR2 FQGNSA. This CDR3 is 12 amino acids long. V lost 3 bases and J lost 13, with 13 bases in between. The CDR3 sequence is CASSLFGADQYF. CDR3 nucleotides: TGTGCCAGCAGCTTGTTTGGGGCTGACCAGTACTTC.

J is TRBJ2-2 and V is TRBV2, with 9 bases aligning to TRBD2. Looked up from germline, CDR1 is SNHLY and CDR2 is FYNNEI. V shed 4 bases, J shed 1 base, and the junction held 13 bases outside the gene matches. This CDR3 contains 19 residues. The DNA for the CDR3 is TGTGCCAGCAGTGGGGAGGCGGCTAGCGGGGACCTGAACACCGGGGAGCTGTTTTTT. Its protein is CASSGEAASGDLNTGELFF.

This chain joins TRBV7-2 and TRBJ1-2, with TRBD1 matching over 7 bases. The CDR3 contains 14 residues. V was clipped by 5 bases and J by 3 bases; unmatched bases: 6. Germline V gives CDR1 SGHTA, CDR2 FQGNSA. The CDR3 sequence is CASSVTGVDYGYTF. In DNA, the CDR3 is TGTGCCAGCAGCGTTACAGGGGTCGACTATGGCTACACCTTC.

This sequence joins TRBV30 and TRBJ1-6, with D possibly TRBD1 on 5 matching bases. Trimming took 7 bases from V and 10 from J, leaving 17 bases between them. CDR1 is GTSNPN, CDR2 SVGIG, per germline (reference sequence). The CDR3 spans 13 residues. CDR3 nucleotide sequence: TGTGCCTTCCTAACGGGGGTGGGCTCACCCCTCCACTTT. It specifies CAFLTGVGSPLHF. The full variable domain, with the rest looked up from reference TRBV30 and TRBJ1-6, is SQTIHQWPATLVQPVGSPLSLECTVEGTSNPNLYWYRQAAGRGLQLLFYSVGIGQISSEVPQNLSASRPQDRQFILSSKKLLLSDSGFYLCAFLTGVGSPLHFGNGTRLTVT.